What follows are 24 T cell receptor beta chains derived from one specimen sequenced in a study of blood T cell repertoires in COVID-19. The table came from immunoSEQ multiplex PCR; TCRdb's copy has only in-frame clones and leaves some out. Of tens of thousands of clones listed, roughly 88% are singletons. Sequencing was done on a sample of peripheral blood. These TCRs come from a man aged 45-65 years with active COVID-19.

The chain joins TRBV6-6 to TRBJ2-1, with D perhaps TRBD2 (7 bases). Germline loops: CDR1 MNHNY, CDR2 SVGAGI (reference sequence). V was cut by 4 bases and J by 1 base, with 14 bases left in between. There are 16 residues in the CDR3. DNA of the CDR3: TGTGCCAGCAGTTCACTAGGGGGGGGTTCCTACAATGAGCAGTTCTTC. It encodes CASSSLGGGSYNEQFF.

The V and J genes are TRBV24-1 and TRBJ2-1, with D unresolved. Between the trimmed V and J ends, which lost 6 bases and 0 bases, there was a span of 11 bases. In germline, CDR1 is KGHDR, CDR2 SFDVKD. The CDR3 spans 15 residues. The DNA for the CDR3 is TGTGCCACCAGTTCTCATAAGAGCTCCTACAATGAGCAGTTCTTC. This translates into CATSSHKSSYNEQFF.

CDR3 sequence: CASSSPPGQGVSPLHF. The CDR3 DNA reads TGTGCCAGCAGCTCCCCACCGGGACAGGGGGTTTCACCCCTCCACTTT. The V call is TRBV7-2, the J call TRBJ1-6, with TRBD1 matching over 11 bases. Germline CDR1 and CDR2: SGHTA and FQGNSA. Unmatched junction bases numbered 8, after V lost 4 bases and J lost 9 bases. The CDR3 is 16 residues long.

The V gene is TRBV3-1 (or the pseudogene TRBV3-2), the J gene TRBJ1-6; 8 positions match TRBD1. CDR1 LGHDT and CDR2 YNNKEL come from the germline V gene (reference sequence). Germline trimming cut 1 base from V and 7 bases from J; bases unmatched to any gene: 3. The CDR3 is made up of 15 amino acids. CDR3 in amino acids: CASSQGDRLNSPLHF. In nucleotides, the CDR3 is TGTGCCAGCAGCCAAGGGGACAGGTTAAATTCACCCCTCCACTTT.

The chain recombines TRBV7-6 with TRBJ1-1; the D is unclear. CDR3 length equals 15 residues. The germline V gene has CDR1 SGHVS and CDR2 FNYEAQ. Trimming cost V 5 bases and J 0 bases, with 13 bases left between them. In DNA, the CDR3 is TGTGCCAGCAGCCCCCAGGCGCTGATGAACACTGAAGCTTTCTTT. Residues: CASSPQALMNTEAFF.

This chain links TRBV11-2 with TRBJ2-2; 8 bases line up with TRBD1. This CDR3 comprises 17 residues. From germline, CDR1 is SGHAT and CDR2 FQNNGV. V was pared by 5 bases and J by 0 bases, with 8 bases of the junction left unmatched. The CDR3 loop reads CASSPGGWETNTGELFF. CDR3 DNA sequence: TGTGCCAGCAGCCCAGGGGGCTGGGAGACGAACACCGGGGAGCTGTTTTTT.

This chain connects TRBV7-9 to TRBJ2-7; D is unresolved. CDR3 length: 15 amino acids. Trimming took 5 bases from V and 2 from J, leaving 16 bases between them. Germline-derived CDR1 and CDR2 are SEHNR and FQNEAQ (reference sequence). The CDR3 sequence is CASSPETLFPYEQYF. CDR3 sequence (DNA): TGTGCCAGCAGCCCCGAGACACTGTTCCCCTACGAGCAGTACTTC.

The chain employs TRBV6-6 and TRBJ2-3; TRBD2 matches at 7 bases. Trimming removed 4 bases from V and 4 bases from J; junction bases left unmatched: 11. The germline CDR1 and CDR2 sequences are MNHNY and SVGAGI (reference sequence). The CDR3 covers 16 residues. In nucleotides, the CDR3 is TGTGCCAGCAGTTGGGGGAGCGGGGCGGGGCCAGATACGCAGTATTTT. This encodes CASSWGSGAGPDTQYF.

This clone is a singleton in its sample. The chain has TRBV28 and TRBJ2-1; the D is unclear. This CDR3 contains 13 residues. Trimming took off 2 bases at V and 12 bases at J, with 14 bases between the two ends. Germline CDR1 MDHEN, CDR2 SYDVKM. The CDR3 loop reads CASSLLRPGGQFF. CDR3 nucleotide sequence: TGTGCCAGCAGTTTACTCCGCCCAGGTGGGCAGTTCTTC.

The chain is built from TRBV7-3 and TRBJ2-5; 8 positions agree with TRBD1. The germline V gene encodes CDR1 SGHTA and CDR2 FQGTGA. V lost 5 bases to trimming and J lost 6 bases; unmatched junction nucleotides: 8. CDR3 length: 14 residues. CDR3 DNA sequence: TGTGCCAGCAGCGCGGACAGGGCCCAGCAGACCCAGTACTTC. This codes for CASSADRAQQTQYF. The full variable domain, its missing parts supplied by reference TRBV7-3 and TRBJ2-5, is GAGVSQTPSNKVTEKGKYVELRCDPISGHTALYWYRQSLGQGPEFLIYFQGTGAADDSGLPNDRFFAVRPEGSVSTLKIQRTERGDSAVYLCASSADRAQQTQYFGPGTRLLVL.

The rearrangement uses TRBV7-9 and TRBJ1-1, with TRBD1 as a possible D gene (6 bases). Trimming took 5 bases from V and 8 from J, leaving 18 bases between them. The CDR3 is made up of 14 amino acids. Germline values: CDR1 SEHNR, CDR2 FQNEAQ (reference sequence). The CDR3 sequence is CASSPSTGFPEAFF. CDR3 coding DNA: TGTGCCAGCAGCCCATCAACAGGGTTCCCCGAAGCTTTCTTT.

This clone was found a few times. The CDR3 is CASSSRDRYSYEQYF. For the CDR3, the DNA is TGTGCCAGCAGCTCCCGGGACAGGTATTCCTACGAGCAGTACTTC. The genes are TRBV14 and TRBJ2-7, with 8 bases fitting TRBD1. The CDR3 runs to 15 residues. J was trimmed by 1 base and V by 5 bases; bases with no gene match: 7. Germline V gene sequence: CDR1 SGHDN, CDR2 FVKESK.

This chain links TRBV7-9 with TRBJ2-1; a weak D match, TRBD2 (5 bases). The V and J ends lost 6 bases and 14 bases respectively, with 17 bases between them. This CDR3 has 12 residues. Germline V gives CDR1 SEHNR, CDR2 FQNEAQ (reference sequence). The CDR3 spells CASSPSLGFEFF. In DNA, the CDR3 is TGTGCCAGCAGTCCTAGCCTGGGTTTCGAGTTCTTC. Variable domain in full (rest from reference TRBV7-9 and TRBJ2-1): DTGVSQNPRHKITKRGQNVTFRCDPISEHNRLYWYRQTLGQGPEFLTYFQNEAQLEKSRLLSDRFSAERPKGSFSTLEIQRTEQGDSAMYLCASSPSLGFEFFGPGTRLTVL.

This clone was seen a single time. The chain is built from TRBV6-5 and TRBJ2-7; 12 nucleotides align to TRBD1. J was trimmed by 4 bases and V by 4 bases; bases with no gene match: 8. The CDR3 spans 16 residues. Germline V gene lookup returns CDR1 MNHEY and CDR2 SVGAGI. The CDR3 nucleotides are TGTGCCAGCAGTTTTATACCGGGACAGGGGGCATACGAGCAGTACTTC. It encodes CASSFIPGQGAYEQYF.

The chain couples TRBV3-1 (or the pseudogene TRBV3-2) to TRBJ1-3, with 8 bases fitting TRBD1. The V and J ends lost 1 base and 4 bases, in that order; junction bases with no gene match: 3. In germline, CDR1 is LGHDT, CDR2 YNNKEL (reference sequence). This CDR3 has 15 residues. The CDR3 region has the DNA TGTGCCAGCAGCCAAGCCCGACAGGGGGGAAACACCATATATTTT. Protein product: CASSQARQGGNTIYF.

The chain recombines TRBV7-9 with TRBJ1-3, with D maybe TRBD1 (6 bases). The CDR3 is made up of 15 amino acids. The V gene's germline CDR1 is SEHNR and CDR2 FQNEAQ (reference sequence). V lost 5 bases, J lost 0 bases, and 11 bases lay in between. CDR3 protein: CASSADSSSGNTIYF. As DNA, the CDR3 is TGTGCCAGCAGCGCGGACAGCAGCTCTGGAAACACCATATATTTT. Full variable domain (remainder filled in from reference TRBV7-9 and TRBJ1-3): DTGVSQNPRHKITKRGQNVTFRCDPISEHNRLYWYRQTLGQGPEFLTYFQNEAQLEKSRLLSDRFSAERPKGSFSTLEIQRTEQGDSAMYLCASSADSSSGNTIYFGEGSWLTVV.

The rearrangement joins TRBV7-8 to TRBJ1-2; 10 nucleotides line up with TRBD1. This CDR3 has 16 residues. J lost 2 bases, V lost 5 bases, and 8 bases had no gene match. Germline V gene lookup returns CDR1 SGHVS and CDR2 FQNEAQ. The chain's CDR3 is CASSPRGTGANYGYTF. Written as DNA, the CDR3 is TGTGCCAGCAGCCCGAGGGGGACAGGGGCCAACTATGGCTACACCTTC.

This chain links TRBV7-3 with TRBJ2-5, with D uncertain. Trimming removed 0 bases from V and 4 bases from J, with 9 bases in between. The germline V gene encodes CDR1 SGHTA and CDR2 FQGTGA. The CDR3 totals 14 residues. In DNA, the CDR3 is TGTGCCAGCAGCTTAACACCGGTCGGAGAGACCCAGTACTTC. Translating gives CASSLTPVGETQYF.

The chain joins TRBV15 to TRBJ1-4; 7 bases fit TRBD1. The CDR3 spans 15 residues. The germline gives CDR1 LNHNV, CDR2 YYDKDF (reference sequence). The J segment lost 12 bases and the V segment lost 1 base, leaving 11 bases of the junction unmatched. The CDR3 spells CATSRGTGGPRELFF. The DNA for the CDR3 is TGTGCCACCAGCAGAGGGACAGGCGGTCCAAGGGAACTGTTTTTT. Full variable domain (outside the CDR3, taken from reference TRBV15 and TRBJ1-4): DAMVIQNPRYQVTQFGKPVTLSCSQTLNHNVMYWYQQKSSQAPKLLFHYYDKDFNNEADTPDNFQSRRPNTSFCFLDIRSPGLGDTAMYLCATSRGTGGPRELFFGSGTQLSVL.

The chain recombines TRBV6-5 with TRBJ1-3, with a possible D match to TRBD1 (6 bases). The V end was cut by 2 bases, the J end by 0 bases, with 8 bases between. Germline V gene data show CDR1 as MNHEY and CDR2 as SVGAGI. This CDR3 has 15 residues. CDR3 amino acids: CASSYGGASGNTIYF. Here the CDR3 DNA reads TGTGCCAGCAGTTACGGGGGGGCCTCTGGAAACACCATATATTTT.

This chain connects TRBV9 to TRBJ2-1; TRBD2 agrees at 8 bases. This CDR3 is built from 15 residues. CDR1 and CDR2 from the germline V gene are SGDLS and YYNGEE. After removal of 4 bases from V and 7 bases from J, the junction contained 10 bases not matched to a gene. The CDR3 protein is CASSTSGGLRNEQFF. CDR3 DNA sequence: TGTGCCAGCAGCACAAGCGGGGGTCTCAGGAATGAGCAGTTCTTC.

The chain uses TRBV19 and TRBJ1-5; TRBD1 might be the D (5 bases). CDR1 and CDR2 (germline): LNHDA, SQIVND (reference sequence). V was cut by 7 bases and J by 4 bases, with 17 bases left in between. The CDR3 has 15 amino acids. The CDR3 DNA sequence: TGTGCCAGTACTACAACGGGGGTGAATAATCAGCCCCAGCATTTT. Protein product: CASTTTGVNNQPQHF.

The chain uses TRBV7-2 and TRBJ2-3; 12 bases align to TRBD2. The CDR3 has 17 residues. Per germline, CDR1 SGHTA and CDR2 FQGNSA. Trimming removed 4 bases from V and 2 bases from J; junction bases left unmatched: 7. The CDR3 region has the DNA TGTGCCAGCAGCTCCAGGACTAGCGGGGCCCCCACAGATACGCAGTATTTT. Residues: CASSSRTSGAPTDTQYF.

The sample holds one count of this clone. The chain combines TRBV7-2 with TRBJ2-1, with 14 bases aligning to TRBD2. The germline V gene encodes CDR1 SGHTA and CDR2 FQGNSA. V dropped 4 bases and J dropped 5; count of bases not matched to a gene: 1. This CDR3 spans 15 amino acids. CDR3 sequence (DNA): TGTGCCAGCAGCTCGGGACTAGCGGGGGACAATGAGCAGTTCTTC. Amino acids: CASSSGLAGDNEQFF. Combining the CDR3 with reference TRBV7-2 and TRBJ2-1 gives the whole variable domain GAGVSQSPSNKVTEKGKDVELRCDPISGHTALYWYRQSLGQGLEFLIYFQGNSAPDKSGLPSDRFSAERTGGSVSTLTIQRTQQEDSAVYLCASSSGLAGDNEQFFGPGTRLTVL.